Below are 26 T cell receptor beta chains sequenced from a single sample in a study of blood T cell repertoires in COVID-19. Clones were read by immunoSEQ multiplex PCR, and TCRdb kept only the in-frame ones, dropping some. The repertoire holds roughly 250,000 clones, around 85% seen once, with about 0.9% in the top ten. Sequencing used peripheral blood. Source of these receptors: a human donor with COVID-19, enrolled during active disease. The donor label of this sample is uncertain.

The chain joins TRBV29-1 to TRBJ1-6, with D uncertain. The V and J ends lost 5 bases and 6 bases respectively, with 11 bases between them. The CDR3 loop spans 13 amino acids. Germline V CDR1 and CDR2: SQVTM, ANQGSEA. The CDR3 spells CSVRVNGNSPLHF. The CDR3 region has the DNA TGCAGCGTTCGGGTAAACGGTAATTCACCCCTCCACTTT.

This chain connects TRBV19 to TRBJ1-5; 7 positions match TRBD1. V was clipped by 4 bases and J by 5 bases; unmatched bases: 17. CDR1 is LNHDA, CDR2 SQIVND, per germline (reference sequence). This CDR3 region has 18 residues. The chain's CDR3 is CASSTRQGLSPPHQPQHF. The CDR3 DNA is TGTGCCAGTAGTACTCGACAGGGTTTATCACCGCCGCATCAGCCCCAGCATTTT.

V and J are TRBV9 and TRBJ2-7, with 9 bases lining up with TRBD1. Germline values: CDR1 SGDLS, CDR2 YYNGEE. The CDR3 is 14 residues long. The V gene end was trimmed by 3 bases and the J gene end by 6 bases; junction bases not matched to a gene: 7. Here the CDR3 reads CASSARTGVGEQYF. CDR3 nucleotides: TGTGCCAGCAGCGCCCGGACAGGGGTGGGCGAGCAGTACTTC.

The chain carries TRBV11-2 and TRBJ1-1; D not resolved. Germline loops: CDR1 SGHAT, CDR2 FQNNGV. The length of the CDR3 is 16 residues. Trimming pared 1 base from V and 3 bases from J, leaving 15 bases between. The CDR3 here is CASSLASGWADTEAFF. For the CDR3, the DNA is TGTGCCAGCAGCTTAGCTTCGGGGTGGGCAGACACTGAAGCTTTCTTT. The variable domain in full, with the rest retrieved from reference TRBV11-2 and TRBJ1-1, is EAGVAQSPRYKIIEKRQSVAFWCNPISGHATLYWYQQILGQGPKLLIQFQNNGVVDDSQLPKDRFSAERLKGVDSTLKIQPAKLEDSAVYLCASSLASGWADTEAFFGQGTRLTVV.

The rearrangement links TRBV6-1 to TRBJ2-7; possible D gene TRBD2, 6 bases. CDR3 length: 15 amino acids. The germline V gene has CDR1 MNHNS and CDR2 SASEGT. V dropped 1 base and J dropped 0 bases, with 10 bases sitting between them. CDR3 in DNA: TGTGCCAGCAGTGAAGGGCTGGGGGGCTCCTACGAGCAGTACTTC. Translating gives CASSEGLGGSYEQYF.

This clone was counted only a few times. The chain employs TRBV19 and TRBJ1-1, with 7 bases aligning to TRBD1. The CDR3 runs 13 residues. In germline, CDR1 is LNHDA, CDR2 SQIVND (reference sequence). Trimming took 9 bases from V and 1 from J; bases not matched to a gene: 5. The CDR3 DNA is TGTGCCAGCCACAGGGGATGGAACACTGAAGCTTTCTTT. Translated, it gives CASHRGWNTEAFF.

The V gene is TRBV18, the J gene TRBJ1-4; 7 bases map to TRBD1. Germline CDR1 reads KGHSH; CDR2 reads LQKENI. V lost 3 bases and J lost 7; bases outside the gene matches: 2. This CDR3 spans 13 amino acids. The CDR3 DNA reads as TGTGCCAGCTCACCCCGACAGGGTGAAAAACTGTTTTTT. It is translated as CASSPRQGEKLFF.

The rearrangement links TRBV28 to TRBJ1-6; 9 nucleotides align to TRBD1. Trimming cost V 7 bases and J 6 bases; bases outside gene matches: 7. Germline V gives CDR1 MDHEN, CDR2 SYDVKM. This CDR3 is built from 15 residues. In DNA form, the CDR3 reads TGTGCCAGCATCTTGGGACAGGGCCTTAATTCACCCCTCCACTTT. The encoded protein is CASILGQGLNSPLHF.

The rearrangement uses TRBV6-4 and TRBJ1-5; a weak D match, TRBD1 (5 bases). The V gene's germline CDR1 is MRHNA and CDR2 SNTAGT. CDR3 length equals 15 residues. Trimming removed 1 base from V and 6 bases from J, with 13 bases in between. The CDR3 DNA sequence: TGTGCCAGCAGTGACTTCGGGGGAGGGATTCAGCCCCAGCATTTT. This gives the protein CASSDFGGGIQPQHF.

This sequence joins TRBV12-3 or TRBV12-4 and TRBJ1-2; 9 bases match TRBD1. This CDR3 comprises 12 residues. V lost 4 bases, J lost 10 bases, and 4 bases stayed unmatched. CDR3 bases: TGTGCCAGCAGTTCTCCACAGGGGGCCTACACCTTC. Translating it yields CASSSPQGAYTF.

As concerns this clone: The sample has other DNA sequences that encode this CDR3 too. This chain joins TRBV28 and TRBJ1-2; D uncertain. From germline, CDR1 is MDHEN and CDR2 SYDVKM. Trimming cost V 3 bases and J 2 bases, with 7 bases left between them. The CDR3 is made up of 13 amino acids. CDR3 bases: TGTGCCAGCAGTTTTTCGGGGAACTATGGCTACACCTTC. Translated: CASSFSGNYGYTF.

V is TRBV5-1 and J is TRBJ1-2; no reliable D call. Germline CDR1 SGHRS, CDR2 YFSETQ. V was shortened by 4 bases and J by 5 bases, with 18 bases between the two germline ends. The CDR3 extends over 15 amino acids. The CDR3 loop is CASSPGYTARYGYTF. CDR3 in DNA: TGCGCCAGCAGCCCTGGTTACACCGCTAGGTATGGCTACACCTTC.

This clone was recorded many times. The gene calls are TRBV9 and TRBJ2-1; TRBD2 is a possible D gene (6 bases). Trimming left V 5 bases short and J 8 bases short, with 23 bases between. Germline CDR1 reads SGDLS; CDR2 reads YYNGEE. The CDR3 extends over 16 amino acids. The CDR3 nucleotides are TGTGCCAGCAGTTTAGATATAGCGGACCCCAGTGATGAGCAGTTCTTC. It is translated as CASSLDIADPSDEQFF.

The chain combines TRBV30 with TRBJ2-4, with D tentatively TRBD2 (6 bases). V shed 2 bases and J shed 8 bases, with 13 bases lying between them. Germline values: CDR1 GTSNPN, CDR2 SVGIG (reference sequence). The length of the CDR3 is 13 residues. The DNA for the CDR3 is TGTGCCTGGAGTTTTGGGGACTTTGACATTCAGTACTTC. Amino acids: CAWSFGDFDIQYF. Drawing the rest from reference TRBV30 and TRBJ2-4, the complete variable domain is SQTIHQWPATLVQPVGSPLSLECTVEGTSNPNLYWYRQAAGRGLQLLFYSVGIGQISSEVPQNLSASRPQDRQFILSSKKLLLSDSGFYLCAWSFGDFDIQYFGAGTRLSVL.

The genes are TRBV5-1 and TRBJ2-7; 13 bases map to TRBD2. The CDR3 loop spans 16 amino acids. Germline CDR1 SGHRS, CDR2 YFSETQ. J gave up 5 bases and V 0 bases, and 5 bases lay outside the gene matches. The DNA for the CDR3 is TGCGCCAGCAGCTTGGCTTCTGGGACTAGCGGGGACGAGCAGTACTTC. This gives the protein CASSLASGTSGDEQYF.

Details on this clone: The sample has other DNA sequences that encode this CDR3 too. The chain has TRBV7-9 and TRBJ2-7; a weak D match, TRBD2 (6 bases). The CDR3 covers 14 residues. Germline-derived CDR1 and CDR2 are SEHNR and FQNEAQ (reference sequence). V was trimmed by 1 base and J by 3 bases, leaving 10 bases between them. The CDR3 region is CASSLGGSGYEQYF. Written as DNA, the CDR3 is TGTGCCAGCAGCTTAGGTGGTAGCGGCTACGAGCAGTACTTC.

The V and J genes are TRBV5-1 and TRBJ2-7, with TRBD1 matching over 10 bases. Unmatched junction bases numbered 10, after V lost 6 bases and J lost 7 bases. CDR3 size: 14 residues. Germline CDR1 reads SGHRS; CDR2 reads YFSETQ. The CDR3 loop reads CASNSGTGEGEQYF. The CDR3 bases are TGCGCCAGCAATTCCGGGACAGGGGAGGGGGAGCAGTACTTC.

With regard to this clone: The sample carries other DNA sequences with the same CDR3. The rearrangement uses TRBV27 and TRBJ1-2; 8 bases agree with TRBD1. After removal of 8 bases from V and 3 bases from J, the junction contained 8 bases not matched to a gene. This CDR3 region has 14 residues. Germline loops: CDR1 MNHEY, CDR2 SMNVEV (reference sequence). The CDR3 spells CASSPGTGYYGYTF. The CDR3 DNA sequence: TGTGCCAGCTCCCCCGGGACAGGCTACTATGGCTACACCTTC.

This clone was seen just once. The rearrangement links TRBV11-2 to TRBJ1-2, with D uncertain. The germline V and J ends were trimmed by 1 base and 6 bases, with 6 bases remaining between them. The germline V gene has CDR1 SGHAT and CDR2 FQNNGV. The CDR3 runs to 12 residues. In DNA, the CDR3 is TGTGCCAGCAGCTTAGGTGCGGATGGCTACACCTTC. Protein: CASSLGADGYTF.

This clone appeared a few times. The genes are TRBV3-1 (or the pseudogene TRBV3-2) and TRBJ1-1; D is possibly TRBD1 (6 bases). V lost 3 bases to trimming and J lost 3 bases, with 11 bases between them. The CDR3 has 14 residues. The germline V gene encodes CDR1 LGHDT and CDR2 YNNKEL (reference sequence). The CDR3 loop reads CASSHGQTYTEAFF. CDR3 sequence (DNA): TGTGCCAGCAGCCACGGACAGACTTACACTGAAGCTTTCTTT.

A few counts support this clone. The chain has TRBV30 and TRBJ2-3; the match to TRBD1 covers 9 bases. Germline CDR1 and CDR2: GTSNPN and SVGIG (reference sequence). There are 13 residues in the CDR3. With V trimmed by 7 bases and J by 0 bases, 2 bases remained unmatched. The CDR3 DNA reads TGTGCCTTTGGGACAGGGAGCACAGATACGCAGTATTTT. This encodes CAFGTGSTDTQYF.

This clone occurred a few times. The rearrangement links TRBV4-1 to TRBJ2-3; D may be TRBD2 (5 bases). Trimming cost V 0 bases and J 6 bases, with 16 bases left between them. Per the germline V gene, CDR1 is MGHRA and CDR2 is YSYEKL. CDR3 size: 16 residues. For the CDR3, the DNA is TGCGCCAGCAGCCAAGATTCGCCTAGCAGAATGGATACGCAGTATTTT. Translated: CASSQDSPSRMDTQYF.

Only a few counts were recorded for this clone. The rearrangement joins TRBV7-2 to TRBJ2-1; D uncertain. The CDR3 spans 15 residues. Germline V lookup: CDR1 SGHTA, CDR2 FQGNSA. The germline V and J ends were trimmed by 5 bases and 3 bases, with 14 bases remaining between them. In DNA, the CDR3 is TGTGCCAGCAGCCCGCTGCCTCCCAGCTACAATGAGCAGTTCTTC. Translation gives CASSPLPPSYNEQFF.

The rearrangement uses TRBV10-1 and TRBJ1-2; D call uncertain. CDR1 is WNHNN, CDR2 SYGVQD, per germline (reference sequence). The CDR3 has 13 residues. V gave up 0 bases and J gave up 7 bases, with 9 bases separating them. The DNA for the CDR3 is TGCGCCAGCAGTGAGTCTGGGCGGGTTGGCTACACCTTC. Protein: CASSESGRVGYTF.

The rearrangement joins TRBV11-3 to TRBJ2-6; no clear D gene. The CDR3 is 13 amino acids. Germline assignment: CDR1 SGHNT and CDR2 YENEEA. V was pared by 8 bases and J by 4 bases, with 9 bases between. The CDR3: CASANTGANVLTF. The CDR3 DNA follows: TGTGCCAGCGCGAATACCGGGGCCAACGTCCTGACTTTC.

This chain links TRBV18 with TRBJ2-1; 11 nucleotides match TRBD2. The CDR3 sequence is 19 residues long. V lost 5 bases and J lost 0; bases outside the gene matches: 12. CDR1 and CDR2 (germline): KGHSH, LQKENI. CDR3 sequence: CASSASGTSGTSSYNEQFF. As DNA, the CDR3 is TGTGCCAGCTCAGCCTCCGGGACTAGCGGCACTAGCTCCTACAATGAGCAGTTCTTC.